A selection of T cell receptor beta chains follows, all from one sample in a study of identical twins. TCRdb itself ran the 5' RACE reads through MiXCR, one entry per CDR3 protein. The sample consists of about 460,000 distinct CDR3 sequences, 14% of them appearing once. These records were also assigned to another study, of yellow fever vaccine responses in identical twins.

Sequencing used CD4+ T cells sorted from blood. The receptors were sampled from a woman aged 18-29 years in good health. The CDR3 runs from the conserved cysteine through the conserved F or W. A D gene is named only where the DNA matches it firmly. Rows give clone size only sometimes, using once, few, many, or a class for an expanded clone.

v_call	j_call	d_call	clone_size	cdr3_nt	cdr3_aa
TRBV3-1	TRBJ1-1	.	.	TGTGCCAGCAGCTTCAGGGGCACTGAAGCTTTCTTT	CASSFRGTEAFF
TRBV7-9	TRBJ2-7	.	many	TGTGCCAGCAGCTTTGGCCTAGCGTCATCCTACGAGCAGTACTTC	CASSFGLASSYEQYF
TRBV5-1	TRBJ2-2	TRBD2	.	TGCGCCAGCAGGCCGGGGGGGCCGATCACCGGGGAGCTGTTTTTT	CASRPGGPITGELFF
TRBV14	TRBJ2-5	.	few	TGTGCCAGCAGCCAAGATTTGGGACAAGAGACCCAGTACTTC	CASSQDLGQETQYF
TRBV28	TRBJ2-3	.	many	TGTGCCAGCAGTTTATGGTCGGCGGGTAGCACAGATACGCAGTATTTT	CASSLWSAGSTDTQYF
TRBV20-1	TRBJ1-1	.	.	TGCAGTGCTACAATCAAGGAGCCCAGACTCAGGACAAACATGAACACTGAAGCTTTCTTT	CSATIKEPRLRTNMNTEAFF
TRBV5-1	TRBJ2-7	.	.	TGCGCCAGCAGCTTGGAGGGTTCGGCTTACGAGCAGTACTTC	CASSLEGSAYEQYF
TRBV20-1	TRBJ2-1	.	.	TGCAGTGCTAGCTCCCAGCGAGGCAATGAGCAGTTCTTC	CSASSQRGNEQFF
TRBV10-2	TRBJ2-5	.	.	TGCGCCAGCAGTGAGCTCAGGGGTGGCGAGACCCAGTACTTC	CASSELRGGETQYF
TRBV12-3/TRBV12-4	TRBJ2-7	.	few	TGTGCCAGCAGCCGTGGGGGCCGGGAGGACGAGCAGTACTTC	CASSRGGREDEQYF
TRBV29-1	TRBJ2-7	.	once	TGCAGCGTTGAAGATAACGGGGTCACCGAGCAGTACTTC	CSVEDNGVTEQYF
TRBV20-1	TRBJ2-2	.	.	TGCAGTGCTAGAGTAGCAGGAGCGTTGACCGGGGAGCTGTTTTTT	CSARVAGALTGELFF
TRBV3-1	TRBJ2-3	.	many	TGTGCCAGCAGCCAAGATCCACAGTACACAGATACGCAGTATTTT	CASSQDPQYTDTQYF
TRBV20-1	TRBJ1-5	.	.	TGCAGTGCTAGCCAGGGTAGTTCCTATAGCAATCAGCCCCAGCATTTT	CSASQGSSYSNQPQHF
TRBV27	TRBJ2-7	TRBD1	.	TGTGCCAGCAGGATGACAGGGGGCTACGAGCAGTACTTC	CASRMTGGYEQYF
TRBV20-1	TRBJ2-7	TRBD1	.	TGCAGTGCTTCAGAAGGGACAGGGTTTAGGAACGAGCAGTACTTC	CSASEGTGFRNEQYF